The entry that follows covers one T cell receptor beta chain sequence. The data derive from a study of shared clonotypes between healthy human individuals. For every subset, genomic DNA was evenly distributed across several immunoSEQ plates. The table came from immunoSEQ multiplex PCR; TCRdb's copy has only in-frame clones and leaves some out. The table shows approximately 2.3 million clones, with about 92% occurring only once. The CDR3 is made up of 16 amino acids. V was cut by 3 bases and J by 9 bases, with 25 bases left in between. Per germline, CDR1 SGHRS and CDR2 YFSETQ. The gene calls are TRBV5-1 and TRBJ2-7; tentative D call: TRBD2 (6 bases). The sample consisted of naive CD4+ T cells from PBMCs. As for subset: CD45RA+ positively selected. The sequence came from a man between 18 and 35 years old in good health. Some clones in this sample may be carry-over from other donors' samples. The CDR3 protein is CASSSEGTDGYSVQYF. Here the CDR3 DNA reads TGCGCCAGCAGCTCGGAGGGAACGGACGGTTACTCAGTGCAGTACTTC. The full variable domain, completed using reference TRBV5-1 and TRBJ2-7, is KAGVTQTPRYLIKTRGQQVTLSCSPISGHRSVSWYQQTPGQGLQFLFEYFSETQRNKGNFPGRFSGRQFSNSRSEMNVSTLELGDSALYLCASSSEGTDGYSVQYFGPGTRLTVT.